This passage covers 22 T cell receptor beta chains from one sample sequenced in a study of T cell repertoires in cytomegalovirus infection. TCRdb re-analysed the reads in MiXCR, keeping a single row per CDR3 protein. The sample includes hundreds of thousands of distinct CDR3 sequences, about a sixth of them seen just once. The sequenced material came from PBMCs. The receptors shown here come from a human donor in good health (CMV status not recorded). Some clones in this sample may be carry-over from other donors' samples.

The CDR3 coding sequence is TGTGCCAGCAGCGGCCAACCTAGCGCCAAAGGGGAGACCCAGTACTTC. This codes for CASSGQPSAKGETQYF. The V and J genes are TRBV5-4 and TRBJ2-5; D possibly corresponds to TRBD2 (6 bases). The CDR3 consists of 16 residues. Germline V gene lookup returns CDR1 SGHNT and CDR2 YYREEE (reference sequence). V lost 4 bases and J lost 5, with 21 bases in between.

This chain joins TRBV7-9 and TRBJ1-3; TRBD1 aligns across 8 bases. The CDR3 is made up of 16 amino acids. The trim removed 0 bases at V and 2 bases at J, leaving 3 bases unmatched. Germline CDR1 and CDR2: SEHNR and FQNEAQ (reference sequence). CDR3: CASSLAGQAAGNTIYF. Written as DNA, the CDR3 is TGTGCCAGCAGCTTAGCGGGACAGGCGGCTGGAAACACCATATATTTT.

This clonotype was picked up a small number of times. This chain uses TRBV4-1 with TRBJ2-7; 8 bases line up with TRBD1. The CDR3 has 15 amino acids. Trimming cost V 4 bases and J 2 bases; bases outside gene matches: 7. In germline, CDR1 is MGHRA, CDR2 YSYEKL. The CDR3 loop is CASSPLNRGAYEQYF. The CDR3 coding sequence is TGCGCCAGCAGCCCCCTTAACAGGGGGGCCTACGAGCAGTACTTC.

V and J are TRBV11-3 and TRBJ1-5; 8 bases agree with TRBD1. Looked up from germline, CDR1 is SGHNT and CDR2 is YENEEA. V was clipped by 0 bases and J by 11 bases; unmatched bases: 15. The CDR3 length is 17 residues. For the CDR3, the DNA is TGTGCCAGCAGCTTAGATCGGGACAGGCCTGCTATGGGGTCCCAGCATTTT. Translating gives CASSLDRDRPAMGSQHF. Full variable domain (outside the CDR3, taken from reference TRBV11-3 and TRBJ1-5): EAGVVQSPRYKIIEKKQPVAFWCNPISGHNTLYWYLQNLGQGPELLIRYENEEAVDDSQLPKDRFSAERLKGVDSTLKIQPAELGDSAVYLCASSLDRDRPAMGSQHFGDGTRLSIL.

This clonotype was counted many times. The chain combines TRBV7-2 with TRBJ1-3; D unresolved. The CDR3 length is 15 residues. Trimming took off 5 bases at V and 0 bases at J, with 11 bases between the two ends. Germline lookup yields CDR1 SGHTA and CDR2 FQGNSA. The CDR3 DNA reads as TGTGCCAGCAGCCCACACCGGAGCTCTGGAAACACCATATATTTT. Translation gives CASSPHRSSGNTIYF.

This clonotype was picked up many times. The rearrangement joins TRBV15 to TRBJ1-1; maybe TRBD1 (6 bases). The V end lost 0 bases, the J end lost 2 bases, and 10 bases lay between the germline ends. The CDR3 extends over 15 amino acids. Germline V lookup: CDR1 LNHNV, CDR2 YYDKDF (reference sequence). CDR3 sequence: CATSRDRGLNTEAFF. In nucleotides, the CDR3 is TGTGCCACCAGCAGAGATCGGGGGCTTAACACTGAAGCTTTCTTT.

This clonotype was detected only a few times. CDR3 in amino acids: CASSYSVGVIYEQYF. The CDR3 DNA sequence: TGTGCCAGCAGTTACTCGGTGGGGGTGATCTACGAGCAGTACTTC. This chain uses TRBV6-5 with TRBJ2-7; the D call may be TRBD1 or TRBD2 (5 bases each). V was shortened by 0 bases and J by 3 bases, with 12 bases between the two germline ends. This CDR3 region has 15 residues. CDR1 is MNHEY, CDR2 SVGAGI, per germline.

This clonotype has a handful of counts. This chain links TRBV20-1 with TRBJ1-4, with a weak D call TRBD1 (6 bases). The V gene's germline CDR1 is DFQATT and CDR2 SNEGSKA (reference sequence). CDR3 length equals 14 residues. Trimming stripped 2 bases from V and 10 bases from J, with 17 bases between. CDR3 bases: TGCAGTGCTAGAATCGGGGGGCGAATAGGAAAACTGTTTTTT. It codes for CSARIGGRIGKLFF.

This chain links TRBV20-1 with TRBJ2-5, with 8 bases matching TRBD2. The length of the CDR3 is 14 residues. J lost 5 bases, V lost 3 bases, and 8 bases had no gene match. Per germline, CDR1 DFQATT and CDR2 SNEGSKA (reference sequence). Here the CDR3 reads CSARLSGGRETQYF. The DNA of the CDR3 is TGCAGTGCTAGGTTGTCCGGCGGGAGGGAGACCCAGTACTTC.

V gene TRBV4-2 combines with J gene TRBJ2-1; no definite D call. CDR1 LGHNA and CDR2 YNFKEQ come from the germline V gene. V lost 8 bases to trimming and J lost 6 bases, with 14 bases between them. This CDR3 spans 13 amino acids. The CDR3 region has the DNA TGTGCCAGCGCCCCAGCTACCGGCAATGAGCAGTTCTTC. This translates into CASAPATGNEQFF.

This clonotype was recorded many times. The V call is TRBV6-6, the J call TRBJ2-5; the D gene is possibly TRBD1 (6 bases). V lost 5 bases to trimming and J lost 4 bases, with 14 bases between them. The CDR3 extends over 14 amino acids. The germline gives CDR1 MNHNY, CDR2 SVGAGI (reference sequence). As DNA, the CDR3 is TGTGCCAGCAGTCCACACAGGGACGGAGAGACCCAGTACTTC. As protein: CASSPHRDGETQYF.

This clonotype appeared many times. The J gene is TRBJ1-5, the V gene TRBV12-3 or TRBV12-4; TRBD1 matches 7 bases. Germline trimming cut 8 bases from V and 6 bases from J; bases unmatched to any gene: 10. This CDR3 is 14 amino acids long. CDR3 residues: CASSDDRDGQPQHF. The CDR3 region has the DNA TGTGCCAGCTCGGACGACAGGGACGGTCAGCCCCAGCATTTT.

This clonotype was detected ten times or more. The chain carries TRBV25-1 and TRBJ1-6; no reliable D call. Trimming cost V 1 base and J 7 bases, with 5 bases left between them. CDR3 length equals 13 residues. Germline lookup yields CDR1 MGHDK and CDR2 SYGVNS. In nucleotides, the CDR3 is TGTGCCAGCAGTGAATCGCGGAATTCACCCCTCCACTTT. Translating gives CASSESRNSPLHF. Full variable domain (remainder filled in from reference TRBV25-1 and TRBJ1-6): EADIYQTPRYLVIGTGKKITLECSQTMGHDKMYWYQQDPGMELHLIHYSYGVNSTEKGDLSSESTVSRIRTEHFPLTLESARPSHTSQYLCASSESRNSPLHFGNGTRLTVT.

This chain links TRBV7-9 with TRBJ1-3, with D maybe TRBD1 (5 bases). V gave up 2 bases and J gave up 0 bases, with 8 bases separating them. The V gene's germline CDR1 is SEHNR and CDR2 FQNEAQ (reference sequence). This CDR3 comprises 15 residues. In DNA, the CDR3 is TGTGCCAGCAGCTTATACGGGGCCTCTGGAAACACCATATATTTT. This codes for CASSLYGASGNTIYF.

This clonotype was counted between two and nine times. The DNA for the CDR3 is TGCAGTGCTCCTCCGGGACTAGCGGGGGTAAATGAGCAGTTCTTC. This codes for CSAPPGLAGVNEQFF. The gene calls are TRBV20-1 and TRBJ2-1; 14 bases agree with TRBD2. J was trimmed by 7 bases and V by 5 bases; bases with no gene match: 7. CDR1 and CDR2 from the germline V gene are DFQATT and SNEGSKA (reference sequence). The length of the CDR3 is 15 residues.

This clonotype was counted at least ten times. The rearrangement uses TRBV29-1 and TRBJ1-1, with D perhaps matching TRBD1 (6 bases). The CDR3 spans 15 residues. V dropped 7 bases and J dropped 6 bases, with 24 bases sitting between them. Germline values: CDR1 SQVTM, CDR2 ANQGSEA. CDR3 sequence reads: CSAQDIGGLWAEAFF. The CDR3 nucleotides read TGCAGCGCCCAAGATATAGGGGGGCTGTGGGCTGAAGCTTTCTTT.

V is TRBV7-2 and J is TRBJ1-1; 9 bases are a match to TRBD1. With V trimmed by 4 bases and J by 6 bases, 6 bases remained unmatched. The CDR3 has 14 residues. The germline V gene has CDR1 SGHTA and CDR2 FQGNSA. This CDR3 reads CASSSGTGNPEAFF. The DNA of the CDR3 is TGTGCCAGCAGCTCCGGGACAGGGAATCCTGAAGCTTTCTTT.

This clonotype has at least ten counts. The rearrangement joins TRBV12-3 or TRBV12-4 to TRBJ2-3; D may be TRBD1 or TRBD2 (5 bases each). This CDR3 comprises 16 residues. V lost 6 bases, J lost 0 bases, and 16 bases lay in between. The CDR3 coding sequence is TGTGCCAGCAGGGGAGCCGGGACCAGAAGCACAGATACGCAGTATTTT. It encodes CASRGAGTRSTDTQYF.

The rearrangement links TRBV19 to TRBJ2-1, with 10 positions matching TRBD1. This CDR3 has 14 amino acids. Unmatched junction bases numbered 11, after V lost 8 bases and J lost 10 bases. The germline CDR1 and CDR2 sequences are LNHDA and SQIVND (reference sequence). This CDR3 is CASSRDRGEGEQFF. The DNA for the CDR3 is TGTGCCAGTTCCCGGGACAGGGGTGAAGGGGAGCAGTTCTTC. Filled out from reference TRBV19 and TRBJ2-1, the complete variable domain reads DGGITQSPKYLFRKEGQNVTLSCEQNLNHDAMYWYRQDPGQGLRLIYYSQIVNDFQKGDIAEGYSVSREKKESFPLTVTSAQKNPTAFYLCASSRDRGEGEQFFGPGTRLTVL.

This clonotype was counted at least ten times. The chain employs TRBV7-6 and TRBJ1-5; D is ambiguous. The CDR3 contains 17 residues. The germline V and J ends were trimmed by 5 bases and 0 bases, with 17 bases remaining between them. The germline V gene has CDR1 SGHVS and CDR2 FNYEAQ. CDR3 sequence: CASSPLVGLHSNQPQHF. CDR3 coding DNA: TGTGCCAGCAGCCCCCTGGTAGGGCTCCATAGCAATCAGCCCCAGCATTTT.

A few counts support this clonotype. V gene TRBV4-3 combines with J gene TRBJ1-5, with a tentative D call TRBD1 (5 bases). V lost 0 bases and J 4 bases, leaving 16 bases between the germline ends. The CDR3 has 17 residues. Germline values: CDR1 LGHNA, CDR2 YSLEER. The CDR3 DNA follows: TGCGCCAGCAGCCAAGAGTTTTTTTTAGGGGTGAATCAGCCCCAGCATTTT. It encodes CASSQEFFLGVNQPQHF.

There are many counts of this clonotype. The chain links TRBV7-4 to TRBJ1-3; 8 bases map to TRBD1. The germline gives CDR1 SGHVT, CDR2 SQSDAQ. V was pared by 9 bases and J by 5 bases, with 12 bases of the junction left unmatched. The CDR3 is made up of 15 amino acids. The CDR3 nucleotides are TGTGCCAGAAACCGGACAGGGACCGCGAGAAACACCATATATTTT. Translated, it gives CARNRTGTARNTIYF.